Listed below are T cell receptor beta chains from one sample, sequenced in a study of T cell responses to AZD1222 COVID-19 vaccine. Profiled with immunoSEQ multiplex PCR; TCRdb holds only in-frame clones, not every one. The sample records fewer than 200,000 clones, approximately 90% being singletons. The material was peripheral blood, obtained on day 0 of AZD1222 vaccination. The receptors come from an adult in good health. Each CDR3 is given without its conserved first and last residue.

v_call | cdr3_length | cdr3_aa
TRBV6-5 | 12 | ARGLAGRKGTQY
TRBV11-2 | 11 | ASSQGLAYEQY
TRBV5-5 | 13 | ASSTGTSGTDTQY
TRBV18 | 11 | ASSPGGDYGYT
TRBV28 | 13 | ASSRTTRGNNEQF
TRBV6-5 | 13 | ASSWDPGRREKLF
TRBV10-2 | 13 | ASRAGEGSSYEQY
TRBV24-1 | 15 | ATSDSSSGQGHHGYT
TRBV30 | 10 | AAKVIATEAF
TRBV30 | 11 | AWNMAGRSPLH
TRBV4-1 | 17 | ASSRWDREIAGGGNEQF
TRBV18 | 12 | ASSEGGFTDTQY
TRBV18 | 13 | ASSPPSGVGNEQF
TRBV4-2 | 15 | ASSQDPSGAMTGELF
TRBV4-3 | 13 | ASSHGRGLDYGYT
TRBV6-5 | 12 | ASRLLQGNSPLH
TRBV6-2/TRBV6-3 | 14 | ASSYGLADNRETQY
TRBV3-1/TRBV3-2 | 12 | ASSQGGGGQPQH
TRBV9 | 15 | ASSVGGGAVDNQPQH
TRBV5-1 | 14 | ATSGQGQGITGELF
TRBV30 | 12 | AWSVGVSNQPQH
TRBV18 | 10 | ASSPQNYEQY
TRBV6-2/TRBV6-3 | 14 | ASSYRAGGRADIQY
TRBV5-1 | 12 | ASSPAEGSYGYT
TRBV11-2 | 15 | ASSRLRRQGHSYEQY
TRBV10-3 | 15 | AIRMGAGGASYNEQF
TRBV9 | 13 | ASSATRGNTGELF
TRBV19 | 14 | ASIQGPGLSNQPQH
TRBV28 | 11 | ASRTGEVQPQH
TRBV3-1/TRBV3-2 | 14 | ASSHATSTLYNEQF
TRBV2 | 13 | ASSQSQGGNQPQH
TRBV7-9 | 13 | ASSSLNGQGRGYT
TRBV7-9 | 13 | ASSLTSARAYEQY
TRBV4-1 | 15 | ASSQDSRGHSNTEAF
TRBV28 | 13 | ASSFSAGSNQPQH
TRBV23-1 | 13 | ASRLTGTGSQPQH
TRBV6-6 | 13 | ASRLRQTGGTEAF
TRBV24-1 | 11 | ATEGATTDTQY
TRBV5-5 | 11 | ASSDGPAHEQY
TRBV5-6 | 14 | ASSLGAPTRNTEAF
TRBV9 | 10 | ASSVEWGELF
TRBV30 | 10 | AWSTLGYTQY
TRBV7-9 | 9 | ASSLGFGVH
TRBV19 | 16 | ASSSLPGTGMSNQPQH